The 30 T cell receptor beta chains reported below all come from one sample, sequenced in a study of cytomegalovirus exposure and HLA in healthy donors. The PCR employed 60 Vbeta primers together with 13 Jbeta primers. Only in-frame clones appear in the TCRdb table, and some are missing; sequencing was by immunoSEQ multiplex PCR. The sample includes about 180,000 clones, around three quarters of them seen just once. The material sequenced was PBMCs. These receptors were collected from a man aged 40-49 years in good health and CMV-seronegative.

J is TRBJ2-7 and V is TRBV4-3, with D tentatively TRBD2 (6 bases). The V gene's germline CDR1 is LGHNA and CDR2 YSLEER. V was pared by 0 bases and J by 3 bases, with 6 bases between. This CDR3 spans 13 amino acids. CDR3 nucleotides: TGCGCCAGCAGCCAAGAAGCGGGCTACGAGCAGTACTTC. It encodes CASSQEAGYEQYF.

V usage is TRBV5-1 and J usage is TRBJ1-1; no clear D. The CDR3 has 15 amino acids. Deletions cut 0 bases from V and 5 bases from J, with 14 bases between. CDR1 is SGHRS and CDR2 is YFSETQ in the germline V gene. CDR3 sequence (DNA): TGCGCCAGCAGCTTGGAAGCCGAGGGATGGACTGAAGCTTTCTTT. It yields the protein CASSLEAEGWTEAFF.

This chain uses TRBV5-1 with TRBJ1-4; TRBD1 agrees at 7 bases. This CDR3 is 14 amino acids long. Germline assignment: CDR1 SGHRS and CDR2 YFSETQ. Trimming removed 5 bases from V and 5 bases from J; junction bases left unmatched: 6. In DNA form, the CDR3 reads TGCGCCAGCAGTGAGGGGGCCCCCAATGAAAAACTGTTTTTT. It translates to CASSEGAPNEKLFF.

This clone was seen only once. The chain recombines TRBV19 with TRBJ2-2; TRBD2 agrees at 15 bases. V lost 5 bases, J lost 7 bases, and 8 bases stayed unmatched. The CDR3 consists of 17 residues. Germline V gene sequence: CDR1 LNHDA, CDR2 SQIVND (reference sequence). DNA of the CDR3: TGTGCCAGTAGTCCCGGACTAGCGGGGGGGCTAGGCGGGGAGCTGTTTTTT. This sequence encodes CASSPGLAGGLGGELFF.

This clone was recorded a few times. The chain carries TRBV2 and TRBJ1-2; D not certain. V gave up 1 base and J gave up 4 bases, with 7 bases separating them. The germline gives CDR1 SNHLY, CDR2 FYNNEI. The CDR3 spans 13 residues. For the CDR3, the DNA is TGTGCCAGCAGTGAAGACTCCTCCTATGGCTACACCTTC. This gives the protein CASSEDSSYGYTF. The variable domain in full, with the rest retrieved from reference TRBV2 and TRBJ1-2, is EPEVTQTPSHQVTQMGQEVILRCVPISNHLYFYWYRQILGQKVEFLVSFYNNEISEKSEIFDDQFSVERPDGSNFTLKIRSTKLEDSAMYFCASSEDSSYGYTFGSGTRLTVV.

This sequence joins TRBV6-5 and TRBJ2-7; D may be TRBD2 (5 bases). Germline V gene lookup returns CDR1 MNHEY and CDR2 SVGAGI. Trimming shortened V by 4 bases and J by 0 bases, and 10 bases separated the two germline ends. This CDR3 is built from 14 residues. CDR3 in amino acids: CASSWFGSSYEQYF. Here the CDR3 DNA reads TGTGCCAGCAGTTGGTTTGGGAGCTCCTACGAGCAGTACTTC.

The chain has TRBV7-9 and TRBJ2-7; 9 bases are a match to TRBD2. The CDR3 totals 14 residues. Per the germline V gene, CDR1 is SEHNR and CDR2 is FQNEAQ (reference sequence). V shed 5 bases and J 3 bases; nucleotides not matched to a gene: 5. This chain's CDR3 is CASSPVAGVYEQYF. DNA for the CDR3: TGTGCCAGCAGCCCGGTAGCGGGAGTCTACGAGCAGTACTTC.

This sequence joins TRBV5-1 and TRBJ1-2, with 9 nucleotides matching TRBD1. This CDR3 region has 15 residues. The J segment lost 4 bases and the V segment lost 0 bases, leaving 4 bases of the junction unmatched. In germline, CDR1 is SGHRS, CDR2 YFSETQ. The CDR3 spells CASSLGGQGCYGYTF. CDR3 sequence (DNA): TGCGCCAGCAGCTTGGGGGGACAGGGATGCTATGGCTACACCTTC.

The chain carries TRBV19 and TRBJ1-2; 7 nucleotides match TRBD1. V gave up 6 bases and J gave up 4 bases; unmatched junction bases: 2. Germline CDR1 LNHDA, CDR2 SQIVND (reference sequence). This CDR3 is built from 12 residues. The CDR3 is CASSDRVYGYTF. CDR3 nucleotide sequence: TGTGCCAGTAGCGACAGGGTCTATGGCTACACCTTC.

The chain employs TRBV7-9 and TRBJ1-5, with D uncertain. There are 14 residues in the CDR3. The V end lost 5 bases, the J end lost 0 bases, and 8 bases lay between the germline ends. Germline CDR1 and CDR2: SEHNR and FQNEAQ (reference sequence). The CDR3 sequence is CASSPGYSNQPQHF. As DNA, the CDR3 is TGTGCCAGCAGCCCGGGGTATAGCAATCAGCCCCAGCATTTT.

The chain combines TRBV5-1 with TRBJ1-6, with TRBD1 identical over 7 bases. The germline V gene encodes CDR1 SGHRS and CDR2 YFSETQ. V shed 7 bases and J 9 bases; nucleotides not matched to a gene: 16. The CDR3 has 16 amino acids. As DNA, the CDR3 is TGCGCCAGCTCGGAGAGGGGGCACTGGGTGGGTTCACCCCTCCACTTT. The encoded protein is CASSERGHWVGSPLHF.

The chain recombines TRBV7-2 with TRBJ1-4; a weak D match, TRBD1 (5 bases). V was clipped by 2 bases and J by 5 bases, with 12 bases between them. The CDR3 consists of 15 residues. Germline V gives CDR1 SGHTA, CDR2 FQGNSA. The CDR3 DNA sequence: TGTGCCAGCAGCTTATATGACGCAGGGAATGAAAAACTGTTTTTT. Translation: CASSLYDAGNEKLFF.

The chain carries TRBV5-4 and TRBJ2-1; 7 bases line up with TRBD2. V shed 0 bases and J 4 bases; nucleotides not matched to a gene: 7. The CDR3 spans 16 residues. Germline CDR1 and CDR2: SGHNT and YYREEE (reference sequence). The CDR3 loop reads CASSLGLAENYNEQFF. The CDR3 DNA is TGTGCCAGCAGCTTGGGGCTAGCGGAGAATTACAATGAGCAGTTCTTC.

This clone was detected once. The chain couples TRBV28 to TRBJ2-5; the D gene is possibly TRBD2 (6 bases). The CDR3 is made up of 15 amino acids. The germline gives CDR1 MDHEN, CDR2 SYDVKM. Trimming shortened V by 6 bases and J by 5 bases, and 19 bases separated the two germline ends. As DNA, the CDR3 is TGTGCCAGCAGCCCTCATCGTGGGGGAGGTGAGACCCAGTACTTC. It yields the protein CASSPHRGGGETQYF. Looking up the rest from reference TRBV28 and TRBJ2-5 gives the full variable domain: DVKVTQSSRYLVKRTGEKVFLECVQDMDHENMFWYRQDPGLGLRLIYFSYDVKMKEKGDIPEGYSVSREKKERFSLILESASTNQTSMYLCASSPHRGGGETQYFGPGTRLLVL.

The chain recombines TRBV7-9 with TRBJ1-6, with TRBD1 as a possible D gene (5 bases). Germline V gene data show CDR1 as SEHNR and CDR2 as FQNEAQ (reference sequence). CDR3 size: 14 residues. V was pared by 5 bases and J by 9 bases, with 14 bases between. CDR3 nucleotide sequence: TGTGCCAGCAGCCGAGACAGAAGCCCTTCACCCCTCCACTTT. It codes for CASSRDRSPSPLHF.

DNA of the CDR3: TGTGCCAGCAGGAGGGGACAGATTGTCTTTGGCTACACCTTC. It yields the protein CASRRGQIVFGYTF. The chain links TRBV6-1 to TRBJ1-2, with 7 bases that match TRBD1. There are 14 residues in the CDR3. The junction had 11 bases not matched to a gene; V was cut back by 6 bases and J by 7 bases. The germline V gene encodes CDR1 MNHNS and CDR2 SASEGT.

The V gene is TRBV5-1, the J gene TRBJ2-3, with 12 bases that match TRBD2. After removal of 0 bases from V and 3 bases from J, the junction contained 2 bases not matched to a gene. Germline CDR1 SGHRS, CDR2 YFSETQ. The CDR3 runs to 16 residues. This chain's CDR3 is CASSLETSGGTDTQYF. The CDR3 nucleotides are TGCGCCAGCAGCTTGGAGACTAGCGGGGGAACAGATACGCAGTATTTT.

V usage is TRBV6-1 and J usage is TRBJ2-7; D is undetermined. Looked up from germline, CDR1 is MNHNS and CDR2 is SASEGT. V shed 5 bases and J shed 4 bases, with 12 bases lying between them. This CDR3 has 13 amino acids. The CDR3: CASSLAHGYEQYF. Written as DNA, the CDR3 is TGTGCCAGCAGTTTAGCTCACGGTTACGAGCAGTACTTC.

The chain couples TRBV4-3 to TRBJ2-3; D call uncertain. This CDR3 contains 13 residues. Per the germline V gene, CDR1 is LGHNA and CDR2 is YSLEER. Trimming took 1 base from V and 6 from J, leaving 8 bases between them. CDR3 residues: CASSQAELDTQYF. The CDR3 nucleotides read TGCGCCAGCAGCCAAGCGGAGCTGGATACGCAGTATTTT.

In the case of this clone: Other DNA sequences in the sample encode the same CDR3. The rearrangement links TRBV9 to TRBJ2-7; a possible D gene is TRBD2 (5 bases). Germline CDR1 SGDLS, CDR2 YYNGEE. This CDR3 comprises 15 residues. V lost 0 bases to trimming and J lost 0 bases, with 10 bases between them. CDR3: CASSVGAGSSYEQYF. The CDR3, as DNA: TGTGCCAGCAGCGTAGGGGCGGGTTCCTCCTACGAGCAGTACTTC.

This chain's CDR3 is CSVVAGGGPNEQFF. The CDR3 region has the DNA TGCAGCGTTGTAGCAGGGGGCGGACCCAATGAGCAGTTCTTC. The chain recombines TRBV29-1 with TRBJ2-1; 8 bases map to TRBD1. This CDR3 has 14 amino acids. Germline CDR1 and CDR2: SQVTM and ANQGSEA. The trim removed 4 bases at V and 6 bases at J, leaving 8 bases unmatched.

The J gene is TRBJ1-2, the V gene TRBV5-6; TRBD1 is a possible D gene (6 bases). V lost 0 bases to trimming and J lost 4 bases, with 13 bases between them. The CDR3 runs 15 residues. The germline CDR1 and CDR2 sequences are SGHDT and YYEEEE. CDR3 amino acids: CASSLDPTGSYGYTF. CDR3 DNA sequence: TGTGCCAGCAGCTTGGATCCTACAGGGTCCTATGGCTACACCTTC.

With regard to this clone: Relative to the germline gene, one junction end is altered; a read error may explain this. The CDR3 is CTSGLRTGTNEKLFF. CDR3 bases: TGTACCAGCGGGTTAAGGACAGGAACTAATGAAAAACTGTTTTTT. V gene TRBV6-5 combines with J gene TRBJ1-4; the match to TRBD1 covers 7 bases. The CDR3 consists of 15 residues. Germline-derived CDR1 and CDR2 are MNHEY and SVGAGI.

This clone was counted a single time. V usage is TRBV6-6 and J usage is TRBJ1-2; 10 nucleotides agree with TRBD1. CDR1 is MNHNY and CDR2 is SVGAGI in the germline V gene (reference sequence). With V trimmed by 2 bases and J by 7 bases, 10 bases remained unmatched. The CDR3 has 16 residues. The DNA of the CDR3 is TGTGCCAGCAGTTACCCCCGGACAGGGGGAAGAAGTGGCTACACCTTC. Residues: CASSYPRTGGRSGYTF.

This clone has a handful of counts. The chain recombines TRBV27 with TRBJ2-3, with 12 nucleotides matching TRBD2. The CDR3 runs to 18 residues. Germline V gene sequence: CDR1 MNHEY, CDR2 SMNVEV (reference sequence). V was pared by 1 base and J by 3 bases, with 8 bases of the junction left unmatched. CDR3 residues: CASSLLGLLAGGTDTQYF. The DNA for the CDR3 is TGTGCCAGCAGTTTATTGGGGTTACTAGCGGGAGGAACAGATACGCAGTATTTT.

V usage is TRBV7-6 and J usage is TRBJ2-5; D is undetermined. The CDR3 length is 13 residues. CDR1 SGHVS and CDR2 FNYEAQ come from the germline V gene. Trimming took 5 bases from V and 5 from J, leaving 12 bases between them. The CDR3, as DNA: TGTGCCAGCAGCCCCCACAAACCGGAGACCCAGTACTTC. This sequence encodes CASSPHKPETQYF.

The CDR3 region is CAISDLSYQETQYF. DNA for the CDR3: TGTGCCATCAGTGATTTGTCATACCAAGAGACCCAGTACTTC. The chain combines TRBV10-3 with TRBJ2-5; D is uncertain. V lost 3 bases to trimming and J lost 0 bases, with 8 bases between them. The length of the CDR3 is 14 residues. Germline V gene data show CDR1 as ENHRY and CDR2 as SYGVKD.

The chain combines TRBV6-5 with TRBJ1-5; TRBD1 agrees at 7 bases. Germline V CDR1 and CDR2: MNHEY, SVGAGI. After removal of 3 bases from V and 5 bases from J, the junction contained 4 bases not matched to a gene. This CDR3 spans 14 amino acids. The CDR3: CASSYNRGHQPQHF. The CDR3 bases are TGTGCCAGCAGTTATAACAGGGGCCATCAGCCCCAGCATTTT.

The chain uses TRBV18 and TRBJ1-4, with D possibly being TRBD1 (5 bases). CDR3 size: 15 residues. Germline V gives CDR1 KGHSH, CDR2 LQKENI. Trimming stripped 3 bases from V and 3 bases from J, with 11 bases between. The CDR3 spells CASSPPTVPNEKLFF. The CDR3 bases are TGTGCCAGCTCACCTCCGACAGTTCCTAATGAAAAACTGTTTTTT.

The gene calls are TRBV9 and TRBJ1-1; no clear D gene. This CDR3 has 14 amino acids. CDR1 and CDR2 from the germline V gene are SGDLS and YYNGEE. Trimming stripped 4 bases from V and 0 bases from J, with 10 bases between. The CDR3 spells CASSPRLLNTEAFF. The CDR3 DNA follows: TGTGCCAGCAGCCCGCGGTTGTTGAACACTGAAGCTTTCTTT.